Listed below are T cell receptor beta chains from one sample, sequenced in a study of regulatory T cells in long-lasting Graves disease. One entry per CDR3 protein, called by TCRdb with MiXCR from the multiplex PCR reads. The repertoire holds about 370,000 distinct CDR3 sequences, with 15% to 17% as singletons. Sequenced here: peripheral blood mononuclear cells (PBMCs), sampled at new diagnosis, from a patient treated with antithyroid drugs. Source of these receptors: a female donor with Graves disease. CDR3s include the opening cysteine and the closing phenylalanine or tryptophan. A D gene is named only where the DNA matches it firmly. The listing skips clone size in some rows; elsewhere it reads once, few, many or a size class.

>NA|TRBV9|TRBJ2-7|NA
CASSVASKDYEQYF
TGTGCCAGCAGCGTGGCTTCCAAAGACTACGAGCAGTACTTC
>TRBD2|TRBV28|TRBJ2-7|many
CASYIGGSGGSYEQYF
TGTGCCAGCTACATTGGGGGCAGCGGGGGTTCCTACGAGCAGTACTTC
>TRBD2|TRBV7-8|TRBJ2-1|few
CVSGRTYNEQFF
TGTGTGAGCGGGAGGACCTACAATGAGCAGTTCTTC
>NA|TRBV14|TRBJ1-1|NA
CASSQEKRGLTEAFF
TGTGCCAGCAGCCAAGAGAAGCGGGGTTTGACTGAAGCTTTCTTT
>NA|TRBV2|TRBJ1-1|many
CASSGITESTEAFF
TGTGCCAGCAGTGGCATTACGGAGAGCACTGAAGCTTTCTTT
>NA|TRBV27|TRBJ2-7|NA
CASSLSRESRAYEQYF
TGTGCCAGCAGTTTGAGTAGAGAGTCTAGAGCCTACGAGCAGTACTTC
>NA|TRBV7-2|TRBJ2-2|many
CASSLVVTTGELFF
TGTGCCAGCAGCTTAGTTGTAACAACCGGGGAGCTGTTTTTT
>NA|TRBV19|TRBJ1-4|NA
CASSRRIGEKLFF
TGTGCCAGTAGCAGGCGGATCGGTGAAAAACTGTTTTTT
>TRBD2|TRBV24-1|TRBJ2-4|few
CATSEMGSGESAKNIQYF
TGTGCCACCAGCGAGATGGGCAGCGGGGAATCGGCCAAAAACATTCAGTACTTC
>NA|TRBV24-1|TRBJ2-1|many
CATSDPYSGEQFF
TGTGCCACCAGTGATCCTTATTCCGGGGAGCAGTTCTTC
>NA|TRBV7-3|TRBJ2-3|many
CASSLTPGPTDTQYF
TGTGCCAGCAGCTTAACGCCAGGTCCGACAGATACGCAGTATTTT
>NA|TRBV28|TRBJ2-3|many
CASSLLVADTQYF
TGTGCCAGCAGTTTATTGGTCGCAGATACGCAGTATTTT
>NA|TRBV6-2/TRBV6-3|TRBJ2-1|few
CASSYSSAVMSSYNEQFF
TGTGCCAGCAGTTACTCTTCGGCAGTGATGAGCTCCTACAATGAGCAGTTCTTC
>TRBD2|TRBV19|TRBJ2-7|many
CASSWTSETSYEQYF
TGTGCCAGTAGCTGGACTAGCGAAACCTCCTACGAGCAGTACTTC
>NA|TRBV7-9|TRBJ2-1|NA
CASSAGLYEQFF
TGTGCCAGCAGCGCGGGACTGTATGAGCAGTTCTTC
>NA|TRBV12-3/TRBV12-4|TRBJ1-5|few
CASGPESQPQHF
TGTGCCAGCGGGCCGGAAAGTCAGCCCCAGCATTTT
>NA|TRBV28|TRBJ2-1|many
CASSLPQGGSHNEQFF
TGTGCCAGCAGTTTACCCCAGGGGGGGTCCCACAATGAGCAGTTCTTC
>TRBD2|TRBV20-1|TRBJ2-3|many
CSASPGLAGGATQYF
TGCAGTGCTAGCCCGGGACTAGCGGGGGGTGCCACGCAGTATTTT
>TRBD2|TRBV7-2|TRBJ2-7|NA
CASSLAAGETYEQYF
TGTGCCAGCAGCTTAGCGGCGGGAGAGACCTACGAGCAGTACTTC
>NA|TRBV11-3|TRBJ2-1|many
CASSLGGFEQFF
TGTGCCAGCAGCTTAGGGGGGTTTGAGCAGTTCTTC
>TRBD1|TRBV6-2/TRBV6-3|TRBJ1-2|many
CASRGTGGAGIYGYTF
TGTGCCAGCAGGGGGACAGGGGGCGCAGGAATCTATGGCTACACCTTC
>NA|TRBV7-3|TRBJ2-1|many
CASRADSYNEQFF
TGTGCCAGCAGGGCGGACTCGTACAATGAGCAGTTCTTC
>NA|TRBV4-1|TRBJ2-3|many
CASSQPSSTDTQYF
TGCGCCAGCAGCCAACCATCTAGCACAGATACGCAGTATTTT
>TRBD1|TRBV2|TRBJ2-1|many
CASNLPYEGQSF
TGTGCCAGCAACCTTCCTTACGAGGGACAGAGCTTC
>NA|TRBV28|TRBJ2-1|NA
CASSIRGIGDNEQFF
TGTGCCAGCAGTATACGTGGGATAGGGGACAATGAGCAGTTCTTC
>NA|TRBV27|TRBJ2-7|many
CASSLTGVVEEQYF
TGTGCCAGCAGTTTGACAGGAGTGGTTGAGGAGCAGTACTTC
>TRBD1|TRBV20-1|TRBJ2-7|once
CSARDTGTGSYEQYF
TGCAGTGCTAGAGATACCGGGACAGGCTCCTACGAGCAGTACTTC
>NA|TRBV20-1|TRBJ1-5|many
CSAWTANNQPQHF
TGCAGTGCTTGGACAGCTAACAATCAGCCCCAGCATTTT
>TRBD1|TRBV7-9|TRBJ2-5|many
CASSHRRTGGETQYF
TGTGCCAGCAGCCACCGTCGTACAGGGGGCGAGACCCAGTACTTC
>TRBD2|TRBV20-1|TRBJ2-3|NA
CSATGLAGRYF
TGCAGTGCTACTGGACTAGCGGGAAGGTATTTT
>NA|TRBV12-3/TRBV12-4|TRBJ1-2|few
CASSLGSPPGYTF
TGTGCCAGCAGTTTAGGTTCCCCGCCTGGCTACACCTTC
>TRBD2|TRBV5-1|TRBJ2-7|NA
CASSLVGSGRTDEQYF
TGCGCCAGCAGCTTGGTCGGTAGCGGGAGGACCGACGAGCAGTACTTC
>NA|TRBV5-6|TRBJ1-2|many
CASSLEVYGYTF
TGTGCCAGCAGCTTGGAAGTCTATGGCTACACCTTC
>NA|TRBV5-6|TRBJ2-3|many
CASSLTGGSADTQYF
TGTGCCAGCAGCTTAACTGGGGGGAGCGCAGATACGCAGTATTTT
>TRBD1|TRBV2|TRBJ1-6|many
CASSYTPDRGSSPLHF
TGTGCCAGCAGTTATACCCCGGACAGGGGAAGTTCACCCCTCCACTTT
>NA|TRBV24-1|TRBJ1-5|few
CATSRGVGPQHF
TGTGCCACCAGTCGCGGGGTCGGGCCCCAGCATTTT
>NA|TRBV6-1|TRBJ1-1|many
CASSDWTSDPEAFF
TGTGCCAGCAGTGATTGGACATCCGACCCTGAAGCTTTCTTT
>NA|TRBV12-3/TRBV12-4|TRBJ1-2|many
CASSFAYRVDYGYTF
TGTGCCAGCAGTTTCGCGTACAGGGTCGACTATGGCTACACCTTC
>TRBD2|TRBV7-2|TRBJ2-7|many
CASSATSVSYEQYF
TGTGCCAGCAGCGCGACTAGCGTGTCTTACGAGCAGTACTTC
>TRBD1|TRBV13|TRBJ1-6|many
CASSLDRGQSPLHF
TGTGCCAGCAGCTTAGACAGGGGGCAATCACCCCTCCACTTT
>TRBD2|TRBV6-1|TRBJ2-5|NA
CASSKSGTSGATSDWYF
TGTGCCAGCAGTAAATCCGGGACTAGCGGGGCCACATCGGATTGGTACTTC